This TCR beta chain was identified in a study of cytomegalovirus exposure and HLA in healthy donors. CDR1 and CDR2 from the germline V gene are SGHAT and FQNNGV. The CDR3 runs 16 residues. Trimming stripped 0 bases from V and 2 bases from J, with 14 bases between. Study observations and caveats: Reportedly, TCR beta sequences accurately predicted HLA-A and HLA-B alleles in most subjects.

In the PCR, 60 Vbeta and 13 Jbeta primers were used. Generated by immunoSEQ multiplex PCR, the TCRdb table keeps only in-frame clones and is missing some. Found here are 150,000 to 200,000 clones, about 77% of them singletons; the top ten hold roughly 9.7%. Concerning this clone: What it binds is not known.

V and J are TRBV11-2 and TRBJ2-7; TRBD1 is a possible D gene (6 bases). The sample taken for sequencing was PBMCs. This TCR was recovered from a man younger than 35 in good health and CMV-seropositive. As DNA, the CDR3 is TGTGCCAGCAGCTTAGAACCGTGGACAGACACCTACGAGCAGTACTTC. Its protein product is CASSLEPWTDTYEQYF.